This is a list of T cell receptor beta chains from one sample in a study of regulatory and conventional T cells in RAG deficiency. Some clones are missing from TCRdb's copy, which holds only in-frame ones; the method was immunoSEQ multiplex PCR. The table includes 25,000 to 35,000 clones, around 89% detected once. These data were likewise used in another study, on regulatory T cells.

What was sequenced was CD8+ T cells sorted from blood. The receptors derive from a human donor in good health. The CDR3 runs from the conserved cysteine through the conserved F or W. The D gene is left open where the match is weak. The size entry is marked missing in some rows and otherwise reads once, few, many or a size class.

clone size	J gene	D gene	V gene	CDR3 DNA	CDR3 protein
NA	TRBJ2-1	NA	TRBV13	TGTGCCAGCAGCTTGAGGGTCCCCCGGGAGAATTTCGAGAATGAGCAGTTCTTC	CASSLRVPRENFENEQFF
NA	TRBJ1-2	NA	TRBV5-5	TGTGCCAGCAGCTTGGCTAGCGGCTCGGCTCGGGGTGGCTACACCTTC	CASSLASGSARGGYTF
NA	TRBJ2-3	NA	TRBV7-8	TGTGCCAGCAGCTTAGGAGCAGGGGTCGGAGCAGATACGCAGTATTTT	CASSLGAGVGADTQYF
NA	TRBJ1-5	NA	TRBV2	TGTGCCAGCAGTGACCGGGACACCCAAAATCAGCCCCAGCATTTT	CASSDRDTQNQPQHF
NA	TRBJ1-6	NA	TRBV7-6	TGTGCCAGCAGCGGGAGACAGGTCAATTCACCCCTCCACTTT	CASSGRQVNSPLHF
NA	TRBJ2-7	TRBD1	TRBV15	TGTGCCACCAGCCTGTACAGGGGGGCCTCCTACGAGCAGTACTTC	CATSLYRGASYEQYF
NA	TRBJ2-5	NA	TRBV7-7	TGTGCGAGCGGGTTCGGGGGCTGGGAAGAGACCCAGTACTTC	CASGFGGWEETQYF
NA	TRBJ1-5	TRBD1	TRBV5-5	TGTGCCAGCAGCGCGACAGGGGGCGGAGGGCAGCCCCAGCATTTT	CASSATGGGGQPQHF
NA	TRBJ1-4	NA	TRBV11-2	TGTGCCAGCAGCCACCGAGAGGGAACTAATGAAAAACTGTTTTTT	CASSHREGTNEKLFF
once	TRBJ2-1	TRBD2	TRBV5-6	TGTGCCAGCAGTGGACTAGCGGGAGTCACGGAGCAGTTCTTC	CASSGLAGVTEQFF
NA	TRBJ1-1	NA	TRBV20-1	TGCAGTGCTCTTGACGGTGAAGCTTTCTTT	CSALDGEAFF
NA	TRBJ1-4	NA	TRBV9	TGTGCCAGCAGCGCCCAACCCGGACTTAATGAAAAACTGTTTTTT	CASSAQPGLNEKLFF
NA	TRBJ2-3	NA	TRBV28	TGTGCCAGCAGTTTAAAGGCCGCCGTTCGCACAGATACGCAGTATTTT	CASSLKAAVRTDTQYF
NA	TRBJ2-5	NA	TRBV6-9	TGTGCCACCTTCCCCGGGCGAGAGACCCAGTACTTC	CATFPGRETQYF
NA	TRBJ2-5	NA	TRBV4-1	TGCGCCAGCAGCCAAGAAGTCAGGGGAGAGACCCAGTACTTC	CASSQEVRGETQYF